The 6 T cell receptor beta chains below come from one sample, sequenced in a study of response to subunit inactivated influenza vaccine. TCRdb independently ran MiXCR on the RT-PCR reads; one entry per CDR3 protein. The profile shows hundreds of thousands of distinct CDR3 sequences, approximately 11% of them singletons. The starting material was PBMCs from blood, obtained about 40 days after vaccination. The receptors shown here come from a man between 45 and 60 years old who received an inactivated influenza vaccine.

V usage is TRBV20-1 and J usage is TRBJ2-1, with 9 nucleotides matching TRBD2. CDR3 length: 13 residues. CDR1 DFQATT and CDR2 SNEGSKA come from the germline V gene (reference sequence). V lost 4 bases and J lost 6; bases outside the gene matches: 4. The CDR3 bases are TGCAGTGCTACTTCGACTAGCGGCAATGAGCAGTTCTTC. This gives the protein CSATSTSGNEQFF.

The sample holds many counts of this clonotype. The chain employs TRBV29-1 and TRBJ2-7; 7 bases are shared with TRBD1. CDR3 length equals 15 residues. Germline lookup yields CDR1 SQVTM and CDR2 ANQGSEA. With V trimmed by 4 bases and J by 0 bases, 9 bases remained unmatched. CDR3 protein: CSVAVPGQNSYEQYF. CDR3 DNA sequence: TGCAGCGTTGCGGTTCCGGGACAGAACTCCTACGAGCAGTACTTC.

This clonotype was counted at least ten times. The J gene is TRBJ2-3, the V gene TRBV5-4; D is unclear. V gave up 1 base and J gave up 4 bases, with 7 bases separating them. The CDR3 consists of 13 residues. Per the germline V gene, CDR1 is SGHNT and CDR2 is YYREEE (reference sequence). CDR3: CASSLRPADTQYF. CDR3 in DNA: TGTGCCAGCAGCTTGCGGCCCGCAGATACGCAGTATTTT.

There are many counts of this clonotype. V gene TRBV20-1 combines with J gene TRBJ2-3; 10 bases map to TRBD2. The CDR3 sequence is 16 residues long. J gave up 5 bases and V 0 bases, and 8 bases lay outside the gene matches. Looked up from germline, CDR1 is DFQATT and CDR2 is SNEGSKA (reference sequence). The chain's CDR3 is CSARDTLAGVGDTQYF. The DNA of the CDR3 is TGCAGTGCTAGAGATACCCTAGCGGGAGTGGGAGATACGCAGTATTTT.

This clonotype was seen more than once but under ten times. This sequence joins TRBV6-5 and TRBJ2-1; 7 bases fit TRBD2. CDR3 length equals 15 residues. Germline V gives CDR1 MNHEY, CDR2 SVGAGI. V lost 4 bases to trimming and J lost 4 bases; unmatched junction nucleotides: 7. Written as DNA, the CDR3 is TGTGCCAGCAGTTCCGGACTAGTAAGTTACAATGAGCAGTTCTTC. Translated, it gives CASSSGLVSYNEQFF.

The chain combines TRBV27 with TRBJ1-1; D unresolved. The germline V and J ends were trimmed by 8 bases and 6 bases, with 16 bases remaining between them. CDR3 length equals 13 residues. Germline values: CDR1 MNHEY, CDR2 SMNVEV (reference sequence). The CDR3 spells CASGPLSKAEAFF. The CDR3 coding sequence is TGTGCCAGCGGGCCACTTTCTAAGGCTGAAGCTTTCTTT.